Presented here are 6 T cell receptor beta chains from one specimen sequenced in a study of metastatic and nonmetastatic thyroid tumors. TCRdb called clones again from the PCR reads with MiXCR. The repertoire holds some 93,000 clones, with about 12% as singletons. Nobody among the patients had been given any treatment before thyroid surgery. The sample was blood. The source of these receptors is a female donor with papillary thyroid cancer or a benign thyroid nodule (not recorded which). Some clones in this sample may be carry-over from other donors' samples.

This clone was seen repeatedly, ten times or more. CDR3 coding DNA: TGTGCCAGCTCACCACCGGCAGGGTCCACAGATACGCAGTATTTT. Translated: CASSPPAGSTDTQYF. J is TRBJ2-3 and V is TRBV18, with D possibly being TRBD1 (5 bases). Germline assignment: CDR1 KGHSH and CDR2 LQKENI. The CDR3 is 15 residues long. Trimming removed 0 bases at V and 2 bases at J, with 9 bases between.

This clone was found many times. The V call is TRBV4-3, the J call TRBJ2-3, with 8 bases that match TRBD2. CDR1 LGHNA and CDR2 YSLEER come from the germline V gene. Trimming removed 4 bases from V and 2 bases from J; junction bases left unmatched: 5. The CDR3 runs 15 residues. The chain's CDR3 is CASSPRGGLTDTQYF. The CDR3 region has the DNA TGCGCCAGCAGCCCACGGGGGGGGCTCACAGATACGCAGTATTTT.

This clone was found many times. The chain is built from TRBV4-3 and TRBJ2-1, with 11 bases matching TRBD2. Germline CDR1 is LGHNA and CDR2 is YSLEER. This CDR3 contains 16 residues. V lost 4 bases and J lost 7; bases outside the gene matches: 9. As DNA, the CDR3 is TGCGCCAGCAGCCCTCTAGGGACTAGCGGAACAAATGAGCAGTTCTTC. As protein: CASSPLGTSGTNEQFF.

This clone occurred a few times. The rearrangement joins TRBV27 to TRBJ1-2, with 9 nucleotides matching TRBD1. The CDR3 is 13 amino acids. Germline CDR1 and CDR2: MNHEY and SMNVEV (reference sequence). V lost 6 bases and J lost 4; bases outside the gene matches: 3. CDR3 in amino acids: CASSQTGGYGYTF. The CDR3 region has the DNA TGTGCCAGCAGCCAGACAGGGGGCTATGGCTACACCTTC.

This clone has a handful of counts. In nucleotides, the CDR3 is TGTGCCAGCAGCTTAGACAGGGGCGAAAAACTGTTTTTT. Translated, it gives CASSLDRGEKLFF. The chain recombines TRBV7-6 with TRBJ1-4, with TRBD1 identical over 7 bases. The germline gives CDR1 SGHVS, CDR2 FNYEAQ. The J segment lost 8 bases and the V segment lost 1 base, leaving 1 base of the junction unmatched. The CDR3 sequence is 13 residues long.

This clone appeared many times. The genes are TRBV5-6 and TRBJ2-1; 11 bases align to TRBD2. Germline values: CDR1 SGHDT, CDR2 YYEEEE. Trimming cost V 0 bases and J 8 bases; bases outside gene matches: 7. The CDR3 is made up of 16 amino acids. Here the CDR3 DNA reads TGTGCCAGCAGCTTGGCCTCACTAGCGGGAGCGCATGAGCAGTTCTTC. This codes for CASSLASLAGAHEQFF.